This TCR beta chain stems from a study of blood T cells in healthy people across ages. Overall study findings and caveats: Observed TCR beta diversity per million T cells went down as age went up. This fall followed a roughly linear course with age.

Sample-barcoded 5' priming and a J-beta primer mix drove a second PCR of about 6 to 12 cycles. TCRdb reprocessed the 5' RACE reads with MiXCR, giving one entry per CDR3 protein. The data contain 630,000 or so distinct CDR3 sequences, 32% of them singletons. CDR3 size: 15 residues. Germline V gives CDR1 KGHSH, CDR2 LQKENI. J lost 1 base, V lost 4 bases, and 7 bases had no gene match. This clonotype was seen many times. The antigen is undetermined. The chain combines TRBV18 with TRBJ2-7; TRBD1 agrees at 7 bases. Sample: blood. The sequence was obtained from a woman of 80 years or more in good health. The DNA of the CDR3 is TGTGCCAGCTCACGGGAGACAGGGTCGTCCTACGAGCAGTACTTC. It specifies CASSRETGSSYEQYF.